Listed below are T cell receptor beta chains from one sample, sequenced in a study of OX40 agonist ivuxolimab in advanced cancers. Assay: immunoSEQ multiplex PCR; the TCRdb copy retains only in-frame clones and omits some. The table lists under 20,000 clones, roughly 78% of them singletons, with just under 30% in the top ten. The specimen comprised CD4+ or CD8+ T cells sorted from blood, sampled in a trial of the OX40 agonist ivuxolimab. All receptors come from an adult with an advanced solid tumor such as melanoma, head and neck, liver or kidney cancer. Both conserved end residues are trimmed from each CDR3.

j_call v_call cdr3_aa
TRBJ1-1 TRBV7-3 ASSLKALDYTEAF
TRBJ1-1 TRBV4-3 ASSLRTGNTEAF
TRBJ1-1 TRBV19 ASSSGQMNTEAF
TRBJ2-5 TRBV7-2 ASSAPGLAAVGETQY
TRBJ2-1 TRBV27 ASSSRSNEQF
TRBJ2-5 TRBV14 ASSHQTSLETQY
TRBJ2-1 TRBV6-5 ASSGGLAAYNEQF
TRBJ1-1 TRBV19 ASSRSDRGNTEAF
TRBJ2-7 TRBV28 ASSLGAGTSDIYEQY
TRBJ1-3 TRBV10-3 AISESGGPGNTIY
TRBJ2-1 TRBV4-3 ASSLQWRGYNEQF
TRBJ2-2 TRBV7-9 VSSPGLAGLPNTGELF
TRBJ2-3 TRBV7-6 ASSLTGLAVPNTQY
TRBJ1-1 TRBV28 ASSPTLDTEAF
TRBJ2-3 TRBV5-4 ASSLGGVLVTDTQY
TRBJ1-1 TRBV5-4 ASSLTGGLFSTEAF
TRBJ1-1 TRBV9 ASSARDRGAEAF
TRBJ1-2 TRBV6-6 ASSYPAGHYGYT
TRBJ1-2 TRBV9 ASSVAWGQGPPGRGYGYT
TRBJ2-6 TRBV27 ASSPIRDATRHVLT
TRBJ2-2 TRBV25-1 ASSDSGLAGATGELF
TRBJ2-2 TRBV28 ASSPLGANTGELF
TRBJ2-1 TRBV19 ASSAWYNEQF
TRBJ1-5 TRBV27 ASSYVAGNQPQH
TRBJ1-6 TRBV4-3 ASSQDLVSSYNSPLH
TRBJ2-1 TRBV7-9 ASSLPLTGGISYNEQF
TRBJ2-7 TRBV9 ASSSGSGTGDYEQY
TRBJ1-1 TRBV6-1 ASNWFLRNTEAF
TRBJ2-5 TRBV2 ASGGQGEWETQY
TRBJ1-2 TRBV5-4 ASSLGGDPYGYT
TRBJ2-7 TRBV7-9 ASSLELGPAPYEQY
TRBJ1-3 TRBV15 ATSRPGDGGNTIY
TRBJ1-5 TRBV27 ASSLGRDNQPQH
TRBJ1-5 TRBV27 ASSSGQGFQPQH
TRBJ2-7 TRBV7-3 ASRDSYEQY
TRBJ2-2 TRBV30 AWGTGVNGELF
TRBJ1-4 TRBV15 ATSSGLATNEKLF
TRBJ2-3 TRBV19 ASSIGTGYTDTQY
TRBJ2-5 TRBV4-3 ASSQDTTETQY
TRBJ2-7 TRBV13 ASSLGSVHEQY
TRBJ2-7 TRBV28 ASRLGTDSYEQY
TRBJ1-1 TRBV27 ASNPGGMNTEAF
TRBJ2-7 TRBV7-3 ASSSGPNYEQY
TRBJ2-1 TRBV7-9 ASRATGDIYNEQF
TRBJ2-2 TRBV4-1 ASSPSASANTGELF
TRBJ2-7 TRBV11-1 ASSFYTGARYEQY
TRBJ2-1 TRBV2 ASSEAGTSGTTFSYNEQF
TRBJ2-3 TRBV9 ASSQGETDTQY